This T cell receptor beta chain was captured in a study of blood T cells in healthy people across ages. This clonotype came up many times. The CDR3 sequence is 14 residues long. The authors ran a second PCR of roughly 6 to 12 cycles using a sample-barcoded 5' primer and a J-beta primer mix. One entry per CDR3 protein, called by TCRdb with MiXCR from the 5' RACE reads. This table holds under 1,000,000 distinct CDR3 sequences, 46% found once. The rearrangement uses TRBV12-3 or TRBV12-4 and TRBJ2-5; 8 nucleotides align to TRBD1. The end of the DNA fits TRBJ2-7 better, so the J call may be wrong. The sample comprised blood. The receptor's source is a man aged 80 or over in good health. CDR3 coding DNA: TGTGCCAGCAGACCGCCGGGACAGGCCAGCGAGCAGTACTTC. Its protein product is CASRPPGQASEQYF.